The 13 T cell receptor beta chains below all came from one sample that was sequenced in a study of cytomegalovirus exposure and HLA in healthy donors. TCRdb keeps only in-frame clones here, not all; method: immunoSEQ multiplex PCR. The sample lists 200,000 or so clones; around four fifths were seen once. The sample comprised PBMCs. These receptors originate from a young man in good health and CMV-seropositive.

The chain carries TRBV18 and TRBJ2-5, with D unclear. V dropped 2 bases and J dropped 5 bases, with 3 bases sitting between them. The CDR3 length is 11 residues. Germline V gene lookup returns CDR1 KGHSH and CDR2 LQKENI. CDR3: CASSPAETQYF. In nucleotides, the CDR3 is TGTGCCAGCTCACCAGCGGAGACCCAGTACTTC.

This clone was detected only once. The genes are TRBV7-9 and TRBJ2-5, with D perhaps matching TRBD2 (5 bases). Germline CDR1 is SEHNR and CDR2 is FQNEAQ (reference sequence). V was cut by 1 base and J by 2 bases, with 11 bases left in between. CDR3 length equals 15 residues. The CDR3 coding sequence is TGTGCCAGCAGCTTAGGTCGACTAAATCAAGAGACCCAGTACTTC. Translating it yields CASSLGRLNQETQYF.

V is TRBV27 and J is TRBJ2-5; 7 nucleotides match TRBD2. CDR3 length: 15 residues. V was pared by 5 bases and J by 7 bases, with 13 bases of the junction left unmatched. Germline values: CDR1 MNHEY, CDR2 SMNVEV (reference sequence). CDR3 residues: CASSPRGRVDGTQYF. In DNA form, the CDR3 reads TGTGCCAGCAGTCCCCGGGGGAGGGTGGATGGGACCCAGTACTTC.

This chain links TRBV4-1 with TRBJ2-7, with 7 bases lining up with TRBD2. J lost 2 bases, V lost 1 base, and 14 bases had no gene match. CDR1 is MGHRA and CDR2 is YSYEKL in the germline V gene. This CDR3 is built from 18 residues. Written as DNA, the CDR3 is TGCGCCAGCAGCCAAGTTGGGCTAGCGGATACGGTCGCCTACGAGCAGTACTTC. Translating gives CASSQVGLADTVAYEQYF.

This clone was counted at least ten times. The genes are TRBV9 and TRBJ2-2; D is unclear. The CDR3 sequence is 12 residues long. Germline V lookup: CDR1 SGDLS, CDR2 YYNGEE. V lost 2 bases and J lost 6, with 5 bases in between. DNA of the CDR3: TGTGCCAGCAGCGTCTTTGCCGGGGAGCTGTTTTTT. Protein product: CASSVFAGELFF.

This clone was found once. V and J are TRBV10-3 and TRBJ2-7; TRBD2 agrees at 8 bases. Germline CDR1 reads ENHRY; CDR2 reads SYGVKD. V shed 6 bases, J shed 0 bases, and the junction held 4 bases outside the gene matches. The CDR3 is made up of 14 amino acids. The CDR3 region is CAIRTGGNSYEQYF. The CDR3 nucleotides read TGTGCCATCAGGACGGGAGGGAACTCCTACGAGCAGTACTTC.

The chain employs TRBV11-2 and TRBJ2-7; 10 bases line up with TRBD1. The CDR3 runs to 14 residues. V dropped 5 bases and J dropped 4; count of bases not matched to a gene: 5. The germline V gene has CDR1 SGHAT and CDR2 FQNNGV. This CDR3 is CASSPGTGAYEQYF. The CDR3 bases are TGTGCCAGCAGCCCCGGGACAGGGGCATACGAGCAGTACTTC.

Comments on this clone: The identical CDR3 is also encoded by other nucleotide sequences in the sample. The chain combines TRBV28 with TRBJ2-7; tentative D call: TRBD2 (5 bases). V was cut by 5 bases and J by 2 bases, with 10 bases left in between. The CDR3 consists of 13 residues. Germline V gene sequence: CDR1 MDHEN, CDR2 SYDVKM. The CDR3 spells CASSLSGTYEQYF. In DNA form, the CDR3 reads TGTGCCAGCAGTCTCTCCGGGACCTACGAGCAGTACTTC.

The chain combines TRBV21-1 with TRBJ2-7; the table's TRBD1 call for D was not verified on the DNA. TRBV21-1 is designated a pseudogene. The CDR3 has 13 amino acids. The CDR3 nucleotides read TGTGCCAGCAGGGGGACAGCTCCATCCGAGCAGTACTTC. Amino acids: CASRGTAPSEQYF.

This rearrangement joins TRBV27 to TRBJ2-1, with a weak D call TRBD2 (6 bases). The V gene's germline CDR1 is MNHEY and CDR2 SMNVEV (reference sequence). This CDR3 region has 15 residues. Deletions cut 5 bases from V and 2 bases from J, with 13 bases between. CDR3 DNA: TGTGCCAGCAGTCCCCAGCGGGCAACCTACAATGAGCAGTTCTTC. Its translation: CASSPQRATYNEQFF.

The chain uses TRBV30 and TRBJ2-6, with D unclear. Per germline, CDR1 GTSNPN and CDR2 SVGIG (reference sequence). The CDR3 totals 14 residues. V shed 7 bases and J shed 0 bases, with 10 bases lying between them. The CDR3 reads CAFRHHSGANVLTF. The CDR3 DNA follows: TGTGCCTTCCGACATCACTCTGGGGCCAACGTCCTGACTTTC.

The chain uses TRBV7-2 and TRBJ2-1, with 10 bases that match TRBD2. Germline-derived CDR1 and CDR2 are SGHTA and FQGNSA. V was pared by 4 bases and J by 9 bases, with 9 bases of the junction left unmatched. The CDR3 runs to 15 residues. Written as DNA, the CDR3 is TGTGCCAGCAGCTATCGCCTAGCGGGAGACGTTGAGCAGTTCTTC. It is translated as CASSYRLAGDVEQFF.

This clone was seen just once. This sequence joins TRBV6-6 and TRBJ2-7; D unclear. Germline-derived CDR1 and CDR2 are MNHNY and SVGAGI (reference sequence). This CDR3 comprises 12 residues. V dropped 6 bases and J dropped 4 bases, with 10 bases sitting between them. The CDR3 reads CASSPSVYEQYF. The CDR3 DNA reads as TGTGCCAGCAGCCCTTCGGTATACGAGCAGTACTTC.